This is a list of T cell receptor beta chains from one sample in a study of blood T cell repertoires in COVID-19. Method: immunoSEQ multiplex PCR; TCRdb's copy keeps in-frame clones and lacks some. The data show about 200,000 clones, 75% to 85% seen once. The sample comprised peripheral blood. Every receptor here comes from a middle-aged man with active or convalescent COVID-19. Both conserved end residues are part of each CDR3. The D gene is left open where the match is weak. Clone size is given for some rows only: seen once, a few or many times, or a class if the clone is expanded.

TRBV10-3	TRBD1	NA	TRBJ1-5	CAISGQGGSNQPQHF	TGTGCCATCTCAGGTCAGGGGGGATCTAATCAGCCCCAGCATTTT
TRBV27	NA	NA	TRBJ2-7	CASSWSTGSYEQYF	TGTGCCAGCAGTTGGTCGACGGGATCCTACGAGCAGTACTTC
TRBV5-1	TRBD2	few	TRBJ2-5	CASSLGGGYETQYF	TGCGCCAGCAGCTTGGGCGGGGGTTATGAGACCCAGTACTTC
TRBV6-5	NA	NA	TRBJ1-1	CASRPGGNTEAFF	TGTGCCAGCAGGCCGGGAGGGAACACTGAAGCTTTCTTT
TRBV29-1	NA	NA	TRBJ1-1	CSVEDAVNTEAFF	TGCAGCGTTGAAGATGCGGTCAACACTGAAGCTTTCTTT
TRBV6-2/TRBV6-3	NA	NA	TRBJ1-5	CASSLGVRQPQHF	TGTGCCAGCAGTCTCGGGGTAAGACAGCCCCAGCATTTT
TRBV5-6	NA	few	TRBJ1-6	CASSLAGDGSPLHF	TGTGCCAGCAGCTTGGCGGGAGACGGTTCACCCCTCCACTTT
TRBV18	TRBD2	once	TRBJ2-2	CASSRTSTGELFF	TGTGCCAGCTCAAGGACTAGCACCGGGGAGCTGTTTTTT
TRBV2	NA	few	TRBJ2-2	CASTQTRWNTGELFF	TGTGCCAGCACTCAGACTAGGTGGAACACCGGGGAGCTGTTTTTT
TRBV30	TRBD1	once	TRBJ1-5	CAWSTGQGSNQPQHF	TGTGCCTGGAGTACGGGACAGGGGAGCAATCAGCCCCAGCATTTT
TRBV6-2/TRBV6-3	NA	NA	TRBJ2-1	CASSYVNTNNEQFF	TGTGCCAGCAGTTACGTTAACACTAACAATGAGCAGTTCTTC
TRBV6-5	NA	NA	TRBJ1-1	CASSYNGETEAFF	TGTGCCAGCAGTTACAACGGGGAAACTGAAGCTTTCTTT
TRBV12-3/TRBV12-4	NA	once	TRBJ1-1	CASSWRGDTEAFF	TGTGCCAGCAGTTGGCGCGGGGACACTGAAGCTTTCTTT
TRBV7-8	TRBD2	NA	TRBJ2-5	CASAREGGYQETQYF	TGTGCCAGCGCGCGGGAGGGGGGCTACCAAGAGACCCAGTACTTC
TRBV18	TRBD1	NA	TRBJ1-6	CASSQQGNINSPLHF	TGTGCCAGCTCTCAACAGGGGAATATTAATTCACCCCTCCACTTT
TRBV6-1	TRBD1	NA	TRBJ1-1	CASSDQGVNTEAFF	TGTGCCAGCAGTGATCAGGGGGTGAACACTGAAGCTTTCTTT
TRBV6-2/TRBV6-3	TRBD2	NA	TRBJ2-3	CASSYSASGPTDTQYF	TGTGCCAGCAGTTACTCGGCTAGCGGGCCCACAGATACGCAGTATTTT
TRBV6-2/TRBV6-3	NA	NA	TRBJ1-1	CASSRTVMNTEAFF	TGTGCCAGCAGTAGAACAGTGATGAACACTGAAGCTTTCTTT
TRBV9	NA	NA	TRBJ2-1	CASSVAPDPYNEQFF	TGTGCCAGCAGCGTAGCGCCAGATCCCTACAATGAGCAGTTCTTC
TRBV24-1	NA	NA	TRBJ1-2	CATSDRESDGYTF	TGTGCCACCAGTGATAGGGAGTCGGATGGCTACACCTTC
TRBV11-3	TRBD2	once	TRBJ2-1	CASSSSGIANEQFF	TGTGCCAGCAGCTCTAGCGGGATTGCCAATGAGCAGTTCTTC
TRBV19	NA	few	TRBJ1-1	CASIGGGSLFGMNTEAFF	TGTGCCAGTATCGGTGGGGGGTCCCTCTTCGGCATGAACACTGAAGCTTTCTTT
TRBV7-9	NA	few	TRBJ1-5	CASSPVGGTNQPQHF	TGTGCCAGCAGCCCCGTCGGGGGGACAAATCAGCCCCAGCATTTT
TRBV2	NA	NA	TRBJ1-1	CASKTGPGGNTEAFF	TGTGCCAGCAAAACGGGCCCCGGAGGGAACACTGAAGCTTTCTTT
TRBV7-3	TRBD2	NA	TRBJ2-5	CASSLNSGRGETQYF	TGTGCCAGCAGCTTAAATAGCGGGAGGGGAGAGACCCAGTACTTC
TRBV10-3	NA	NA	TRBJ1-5	CAAGDALGDNQPQHF	TGTGCCGCAGGGGACGCCCTGGGGGACAATCAGCCCCAGCATTTT